These T cell receptor beta chains were read from a single sample in a study of monozygotic twins with inflammatory bowel disease. TCRdb reprocessed the 5' RACE reads, keeping one entry per CDR3 protein, no DNA. The sample data list about 130,000 distinct CDR3 sequences. Sequencing was performed on blood. The receptors derive from a human donor with ulcerative colitis or Crohn's disease, or a healthy co-twin of an affected twin (not recorded which). Each CDR3 is given with its conserved first and last residue. Fields, in order: V gene, J gene, CDR3 protein.

TRBV29-1	TRBJ2-6	CSVEQSGANVLTF
TRBV20-1	TRBJ2-7	CSARAQAHEQYF
TRBV5-1	TRBJ1-1	CASSLGQGRAFF
TRBV5-5	TRBJ1-5	CASSFFPVGDGQPQHF
TRBV14	TRBJ2-1	CASSQALSGMSSYNEQFF
TRBV7-3	TRBJ2-3	CASSLSGPLTDTQYF
TRBV4-1	TRBJ2-7	CASSSSRTGTGELNEQYF
TRBV5-1	TRBJ1-6	CASSLTETNSPLHF
TRBV3-1	TRBJ2-3	CASSQGVTSTDTQYF
TRBV20-1	TRBJ1-5	CSARQGNQPQHF
TRBV19	TRBJ2-1	CASREAGDNEQFF
TRBV29-1	TRBJ1-2	CSVVMEGAKGPLNYGYTF
TRBV20-1	TRBJ2-1	CSALPGGNSYNEQFF
TRBV5-4	TRBJ2-3	CASSWGPTADTQYF
TRBV20-1	TRBJ2-3	CSARKGQGFLTDTQYF
TRBV27	TRBJ2-3	CASSLLGGLAGADTQYF
TRBV6-5	TRBJ1-4	CASSPTPRDGYEKLFF
TRBV12-3/TRBV12-4	TRBJ1-2	CASSGQLYGYTF
TRBV20-1	TRBJ1-2	CSARLPSDRVYGYSF
TRBV7-9	TRBJ1-3	CASSFLDSHGNTIYF
TRBV29-1	TRBJ1-1	CSVARGRTKAFF
TRBV20-1	TRBJ2-5	CSARDNVVAGSFVETQYF
TRBV25-1	TRBJ1-6	CASSELGQPLYNSPLHF